This TCR beta chain was found in a study of metastatic and nonmetastatic thyroid tumors (TCRdb year 2020). The study in broad terms: Repertoires were compared across peripheral blood and tumor or nodule tissue samples from malignant and benign thyroid patients. Results and caveats for the whole study, not just this receptor: In both blood and tumor samples, malignant tumors were reported to have significantly higher TCR beta diversity than benign nodules.

Many counts were recorded for this clone. Its recognized antigen is unknown. The input lacks base qualities; no much larger clone sits a single base away. In the germline V gene, CDR1 corresponds to SGDLS and CDR2 to YYNGEE. V and J are trimmed by 0 bases and 0 bases, and the gene matches miss 4 bases of the junction. The CDR3 contains 16 residues, cysteine and phenylalanine counted. Only the CDR3 region is kept as DNA, spanning 48 bases read in frame from base 1. Library preparation was by PCR. The data were produced on an Illumina HiSeq 4000. High-throughput sequencing was used to profile the TCR beta-chain CDR3 region of every patient. Per the original workflow: Drawing on CDR3 differences between clinicopathological groups, the researchers built a classifier meant to tell apart patients with distant-metastatic papillary thyroid cancer. The Shannon index was used to assess repertoire diversity, and the Morisita-Horn index was used to assess tumor-blood repertoire similarity. TCRdb reprocessing: public reads trimmed at Q25 with fastp, clones called with MiXCR, in-frame beta chains kept. The V and J calls come from TCRdb's annotation, not from the publication. The sample data list 35,000 to 50,000 clones, and around 10% of these were observed just once. Of the sample, roughly 9% is held by the ten largest clones.

None of the patients had been given any treatment before thyroid surgery. The study retrospectively analysed patient clinical samples collected from about 2012 to 2019 using T-cell receptor beta sequencing. Sequencing was carried out using blood. This clonotype was obtained from a male donor with papillary thyroid cancer or a benign thyroid nodule (not recorded which). Some clones in this sample may be carry-over from other donors' samples. The rearrangement combines TRBV9 with TRBJ1-2, with 8 bases aligning to TRBD1. The CDR3 here reads CASSVAPGGANYGYTF. The DNA sequence is TGTGCCAGCAGCGTAGCTCCAGGGGGCGCTAACTATGGCTACACCTTC.